This T cell receptor (beta chain) comes out of a study of HIV-infected patients and healthy controls. Study-wide results and limits: MAIT alpha-chain CDR3s were frequent in healthy controls, depleted in HIV+. Eight alpha and eight beta V genes differed significantly in mean usage between HIV-infected patients and controls. Healthy controls shared more CDR3 sequences between individuals than HIV-infected patients did. Comparisons were complicated because patients and controls had unequal numbers of distinct sequences.

Reverse transcription used roughly 480 ng RNA and constant-region primers for alpha and beta. Alpha and beta chain libraries were made separately by chain-specific third strand synthesis with multiplexing indices. One entry per CDR3 protein results from TCRdb running MiXCR on the 5' RACE reads. The table has about 12,000 distinct CDR3 sequences, roughly 9.5% seen once. The repertoire came from unfractionated whole blood and reflected all unsorted peripheral T cells. V was pared by 5 bases and J by 10 bases, with 5 bases of the junction left unmatched. The CDR3 totals 13 residues. The germline V gene has CDR1 MDHEN and CDR2 SYDVKM. By sample share, this clonotype is medium-sized. Its target is unknown.

The V and J genes are TRBV28 and TRBJ2-7, with TRBD2 matching 13 bases. Material: blood, obtained before antiretroviral therapy. The receptor was derived from an adult with HIV infection. The donor label of this sample is uncertain. The CDR3 DNA sequence: TGTGCCAGCAGTCCGGGACTAGCGGGAAAACAGTACTTC. Amino acids: CASSPGLAGKQYF. Full variable domain (remainder filled in from reference TRBV28 and TRBJ2-7): DVKVTQSSRYLVKRTGEKVFLECVQDMDHENMFWYRQDPGLGLRLIYFSYDVKMKEKGDIPEGYSVSREKKERFSLILESASTNQTSMYLCASSPGLAGKQYFGPGTRLTVT.